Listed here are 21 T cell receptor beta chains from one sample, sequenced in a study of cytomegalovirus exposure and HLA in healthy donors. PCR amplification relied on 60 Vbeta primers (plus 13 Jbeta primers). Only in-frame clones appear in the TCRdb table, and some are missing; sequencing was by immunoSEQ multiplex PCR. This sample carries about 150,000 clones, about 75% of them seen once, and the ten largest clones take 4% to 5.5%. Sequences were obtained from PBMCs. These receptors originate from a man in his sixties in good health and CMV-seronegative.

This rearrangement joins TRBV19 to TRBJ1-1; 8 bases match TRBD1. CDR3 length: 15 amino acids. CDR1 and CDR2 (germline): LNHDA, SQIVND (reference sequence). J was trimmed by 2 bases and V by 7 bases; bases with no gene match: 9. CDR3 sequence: CASTYLQGGNTEAFF. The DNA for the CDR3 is TGTGCCAGTACTTACTTACAGGGGGGCAACACTGAAGCTTTCTTT. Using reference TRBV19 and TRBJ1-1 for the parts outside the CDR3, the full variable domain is DGGITQSPKYLFRKEGQNVTLSCEQNLNHDAMYWYRQDPGQGLRLIYYSQIVNDFQKGDIAEGYSVSREKKESFPLTVTSAQKNPTAFYLCASTYLQGGNTEAFFGQGTRLTVV.

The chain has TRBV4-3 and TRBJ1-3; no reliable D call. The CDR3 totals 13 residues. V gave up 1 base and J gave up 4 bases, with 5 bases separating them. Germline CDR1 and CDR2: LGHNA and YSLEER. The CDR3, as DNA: TGCGCCAGCAGCCAAGCCCCGGGAAACACCATATATTTT. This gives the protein CASSQAPGNTIYF.

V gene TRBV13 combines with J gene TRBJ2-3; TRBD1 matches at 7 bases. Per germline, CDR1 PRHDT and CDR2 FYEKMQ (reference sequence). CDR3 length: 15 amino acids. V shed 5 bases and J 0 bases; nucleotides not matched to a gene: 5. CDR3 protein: CASSRTGPSTDTQYF. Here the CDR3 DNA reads TGTGCCAGCAGCCGGACAGGCCCTAGCACAGATACGCAGTATTTT.

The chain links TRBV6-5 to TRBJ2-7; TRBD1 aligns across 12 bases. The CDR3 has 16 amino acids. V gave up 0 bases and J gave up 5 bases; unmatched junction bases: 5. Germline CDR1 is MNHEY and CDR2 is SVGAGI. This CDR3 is CASSYSGDRGLNEQYF. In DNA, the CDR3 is TGTGCCAGCAGTTACTCCGGGGACAGGGGGCTCAACGAGCAGTACTTC.

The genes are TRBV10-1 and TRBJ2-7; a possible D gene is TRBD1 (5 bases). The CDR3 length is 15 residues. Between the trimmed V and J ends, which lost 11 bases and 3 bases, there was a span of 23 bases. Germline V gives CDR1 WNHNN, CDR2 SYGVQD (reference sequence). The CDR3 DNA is TGCGCCTGCCGAACTCGGCAGGGTTTCGTCTACGAGCAGTACTTC. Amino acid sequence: CACRTRQGFVYEQYF.

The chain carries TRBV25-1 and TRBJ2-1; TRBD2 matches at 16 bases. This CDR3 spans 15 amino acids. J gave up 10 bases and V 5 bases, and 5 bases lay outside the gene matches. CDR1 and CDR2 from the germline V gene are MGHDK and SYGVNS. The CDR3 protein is CASSNPGLAGGEQFF. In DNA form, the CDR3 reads TGTGCCAGCAGTAATCCGGGACTAGCGGGAGGGGAGCAGTTCTTC. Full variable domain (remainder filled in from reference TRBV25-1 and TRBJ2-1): EADIYQTPRYLVIGTGKKITLECSQTMGHDKMYWYQQDPGMELHLIHYSYGVNSTEKGDLSSESTVSRIRTEHFPLTLESARPSHTSQYLCASSNPGLAGGEQFFGPGTRLTVL.

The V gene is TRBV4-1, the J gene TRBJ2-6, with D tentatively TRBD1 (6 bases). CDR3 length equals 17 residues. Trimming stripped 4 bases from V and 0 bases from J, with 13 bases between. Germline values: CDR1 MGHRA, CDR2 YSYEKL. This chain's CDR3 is CASSPWVGGSGANVLTF. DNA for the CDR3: TGCGCCAGCAGCCCTTGGGTAGGGGGCTCTGGGGCCAACGTCCTGACTTTC.

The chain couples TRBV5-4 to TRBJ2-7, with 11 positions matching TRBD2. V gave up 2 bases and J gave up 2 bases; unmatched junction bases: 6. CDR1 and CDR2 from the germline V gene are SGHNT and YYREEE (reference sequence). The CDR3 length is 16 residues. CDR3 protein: CASSFSSGRAAYEQYF. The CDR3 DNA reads TGTGCCAGCAGCTTCAGTAGCGGGAGGGCCGCCTACGAGCAGTACTTC.

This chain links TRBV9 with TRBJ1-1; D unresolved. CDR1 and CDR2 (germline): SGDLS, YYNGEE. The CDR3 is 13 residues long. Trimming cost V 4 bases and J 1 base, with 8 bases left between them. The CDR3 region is CASSFTSNTEAFF. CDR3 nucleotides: TGTGCCAGCAGCTTTACTTCGAACACTGAAGCTTTCTTT.

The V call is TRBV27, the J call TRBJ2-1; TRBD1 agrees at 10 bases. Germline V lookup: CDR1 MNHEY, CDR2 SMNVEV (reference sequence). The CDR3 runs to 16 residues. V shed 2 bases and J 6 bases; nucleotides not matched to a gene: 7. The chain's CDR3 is CASSLVTGQGPNEQFF. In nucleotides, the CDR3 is TGTGCCAGCAGTTTAGTCACGGGACAGGGGCCCAATGAGCAGTTCTTC.

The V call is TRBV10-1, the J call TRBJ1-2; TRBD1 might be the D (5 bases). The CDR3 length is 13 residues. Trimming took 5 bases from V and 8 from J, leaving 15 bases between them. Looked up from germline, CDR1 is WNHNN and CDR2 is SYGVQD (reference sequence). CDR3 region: CASSQDKLEGYTF. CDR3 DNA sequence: TGCGCCAGCAGTCAGGACAAGTTGGAAGGCTACACCTTC.

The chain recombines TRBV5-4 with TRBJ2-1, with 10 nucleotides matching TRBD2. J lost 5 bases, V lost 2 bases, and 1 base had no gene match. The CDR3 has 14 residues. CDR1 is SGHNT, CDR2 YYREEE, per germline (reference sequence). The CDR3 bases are TGTGCCAGCAGCTTAGGACTAGCGGACAATGAGCAGTTCTTC. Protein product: CASSLGLADNEQFF.

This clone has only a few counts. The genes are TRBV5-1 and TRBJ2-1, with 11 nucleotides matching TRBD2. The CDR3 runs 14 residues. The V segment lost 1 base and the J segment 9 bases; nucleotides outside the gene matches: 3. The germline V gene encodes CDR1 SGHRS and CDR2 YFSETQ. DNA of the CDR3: TGCGCCAGCAGCTTGAAACTAGCGGGAGTTGAGCAGTTCTTC. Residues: CASSLKLAGVEQFF.

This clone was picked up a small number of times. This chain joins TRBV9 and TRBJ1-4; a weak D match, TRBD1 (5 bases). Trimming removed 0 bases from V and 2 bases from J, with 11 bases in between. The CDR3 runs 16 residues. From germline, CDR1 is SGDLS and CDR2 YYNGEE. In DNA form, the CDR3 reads TGTGCCAGCAGCGTAGACTCCGGACACACTAATGAAAAACTGTTTTTT. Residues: CASSVDSGHTNEKLFF.

Here the CDR3 DNA reads TGTGCCAGCAGTGACGTAGCGGGAGGCGCGAGCTCCTACAATGAGCAGTTCTTC. Amino acids: CASSDVAGGASSYNEQFF. V and J are TRBV6-1 and TRBJ2-1; 10 positions agree with TRBD2. The ends lost 3 bases at V and 0 bases at J; junction bases unmatched: 8. Germline values: CDR1 MNHNS, CDR2 SASEGT. This CDR3 has 18 residues.

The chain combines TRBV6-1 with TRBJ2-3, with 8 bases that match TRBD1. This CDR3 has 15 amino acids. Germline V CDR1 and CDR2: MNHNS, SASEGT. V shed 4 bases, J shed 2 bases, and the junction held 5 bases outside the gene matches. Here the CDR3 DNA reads TGTGCCAGCAGTGTGACAGGGGTCACCACAGATACGCAGTATTTT. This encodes CASSVTGVTTDTQYF.

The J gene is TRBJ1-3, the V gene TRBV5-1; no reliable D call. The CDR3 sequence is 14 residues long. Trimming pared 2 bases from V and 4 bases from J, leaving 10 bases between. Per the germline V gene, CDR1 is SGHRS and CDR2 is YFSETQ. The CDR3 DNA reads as TGCGCCAGCAGCTTCGGGTCTTCAGGAAACACCATATATTTT. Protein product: CASSFGSSGNTIYF. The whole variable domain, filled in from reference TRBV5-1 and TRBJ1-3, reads KAGVTQTPRYLIKTRGQQVTLSCSPISGHRSVSWYQQTPGQGLQFLFEYFSETQRNKGNFPGRFSGRQFSNSRSEMNVSTLELGDSALYLCASSFGSSGNTIYFGEGSWLTVV.

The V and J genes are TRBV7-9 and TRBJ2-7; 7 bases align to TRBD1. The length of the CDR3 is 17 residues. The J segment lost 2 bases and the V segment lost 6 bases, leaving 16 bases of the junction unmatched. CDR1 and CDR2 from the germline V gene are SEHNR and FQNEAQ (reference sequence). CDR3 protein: CASRPPFRSDRPYEQYF. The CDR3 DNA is TGTGCCAGCAGACCACCATTTCGATCGGACAGGCCCTACGAGCAGTACTTC.

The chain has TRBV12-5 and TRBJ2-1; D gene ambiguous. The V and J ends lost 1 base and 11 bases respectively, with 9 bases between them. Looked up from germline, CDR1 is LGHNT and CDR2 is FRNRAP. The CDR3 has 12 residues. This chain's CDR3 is CASGLDRDKQFF. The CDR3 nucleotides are TGTGCTAGTGGTTTGGATAGAGATAAGCAGTTCTTC.

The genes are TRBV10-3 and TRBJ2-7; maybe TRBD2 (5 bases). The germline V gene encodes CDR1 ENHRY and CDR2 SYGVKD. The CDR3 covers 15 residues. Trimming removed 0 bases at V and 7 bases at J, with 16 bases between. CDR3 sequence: CAISESSPPREEQYF. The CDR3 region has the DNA TGTGCCATCAGTGAGTCGTCGCCCCCGAGGGAGGAGCAGTACTTC.

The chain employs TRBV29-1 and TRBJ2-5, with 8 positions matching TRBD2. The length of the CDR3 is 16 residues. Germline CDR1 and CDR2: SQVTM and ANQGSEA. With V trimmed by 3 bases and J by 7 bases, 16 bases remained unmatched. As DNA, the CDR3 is TGCAGCGTTGATTGGAGCGGGAGCGGCCCGGACGGGACCCAGTACTTC. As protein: CSVDWSGSGPDGTQYF.